The present TCR beta chain was sequenced within a study of T-cell memory formation after mild COVID-19. This CDR3 has 13 amino acids. Germline V lookup: CDR1 MNHEY, CDR2 SMNVEV (reference sequence). With 6 bases clipped from V and 13 bases from J, the junction kept 9 bases outside the gene matches. TCRdb re-called the 5' RACE reads through MiXCR, storing one row per CDR3 protein. This sample has some 29,000 distinct CDR3 sequences, with 15% to 20% found just once. Sequencing was done on a sample of PBMCs or a T cell subset sorted from them (not recorded which). The chain recombines TRBV27 with TRBJ1-6; 7 bases are a match to TRBD1. This TCR was sampled from an adult who had mild COVID-19 (a few samples of this study predate the infection). Cell type and time point are not known. As DNA, the CDR3 is TGTGCCAGCAGGAGGGGGCGAGTAACCCCCCTCCACTTT. It encodes CASRRGRVTPLHF.